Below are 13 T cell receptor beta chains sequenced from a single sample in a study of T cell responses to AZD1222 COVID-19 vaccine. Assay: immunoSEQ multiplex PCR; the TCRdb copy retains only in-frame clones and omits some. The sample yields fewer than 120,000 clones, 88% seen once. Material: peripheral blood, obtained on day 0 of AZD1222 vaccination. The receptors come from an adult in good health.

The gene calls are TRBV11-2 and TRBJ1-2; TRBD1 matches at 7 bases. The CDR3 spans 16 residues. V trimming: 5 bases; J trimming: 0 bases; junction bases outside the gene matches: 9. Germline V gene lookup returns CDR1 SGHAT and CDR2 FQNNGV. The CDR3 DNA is TGTGCCAGCAGCCAAACCTCCGGGACAGCTAACTATGGCTACACCTTC. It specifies CASSQTSGTANYGYTF.

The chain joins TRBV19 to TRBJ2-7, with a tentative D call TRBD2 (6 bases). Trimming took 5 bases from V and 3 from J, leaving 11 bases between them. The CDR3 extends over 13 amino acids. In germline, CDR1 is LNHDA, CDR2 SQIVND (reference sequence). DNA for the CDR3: TGTGCCAGTAGTTCGGGGGTCAGCTACGAGCAGTACTTC. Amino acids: CASSSGVSYEQYF.

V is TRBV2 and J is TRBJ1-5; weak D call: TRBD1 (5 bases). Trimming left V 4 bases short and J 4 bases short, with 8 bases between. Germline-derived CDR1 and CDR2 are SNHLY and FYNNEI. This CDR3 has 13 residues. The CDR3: CASSVRGNQPQHF. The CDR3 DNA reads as TGTGCCAGCAGTGTGAGGGGTAATCAGCCCCAGCATTTT.

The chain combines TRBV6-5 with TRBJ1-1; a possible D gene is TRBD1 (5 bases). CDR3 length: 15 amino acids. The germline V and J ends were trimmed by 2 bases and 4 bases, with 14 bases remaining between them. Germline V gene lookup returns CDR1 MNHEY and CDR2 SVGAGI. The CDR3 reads CASSYTVGGFTEAFF. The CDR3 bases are TGTGCCAGCAGTTACACCGTCGGGGGTTTCACTGAAGCTTTCTTT.

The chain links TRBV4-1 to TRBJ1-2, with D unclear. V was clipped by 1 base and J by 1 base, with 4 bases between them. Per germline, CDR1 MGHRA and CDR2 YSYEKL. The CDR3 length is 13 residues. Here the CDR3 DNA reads TGCGCCAGCAGCCAAGTAGGTAACTATGGCTACACCTTC. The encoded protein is CASSQVGNYGYTF.

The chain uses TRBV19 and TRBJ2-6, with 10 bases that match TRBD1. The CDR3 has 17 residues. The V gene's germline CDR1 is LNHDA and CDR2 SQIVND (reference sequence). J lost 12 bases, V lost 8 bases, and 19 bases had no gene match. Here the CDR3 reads CASRTPGQGPGMAVLTF. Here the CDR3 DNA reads TGTGCCAGTCGAACTCCGGGACAGGGGCCTGGGATGGCCGTCCTGACTTTC.

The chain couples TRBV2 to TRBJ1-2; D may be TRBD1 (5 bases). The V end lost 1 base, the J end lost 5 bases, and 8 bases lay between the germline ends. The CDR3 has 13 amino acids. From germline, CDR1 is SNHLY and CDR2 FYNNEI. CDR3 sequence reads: CASSEGGAYGYTF. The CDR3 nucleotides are TGTGCCAGCAGTGAAGGTGGGGCATATGGCTACACCTTC.

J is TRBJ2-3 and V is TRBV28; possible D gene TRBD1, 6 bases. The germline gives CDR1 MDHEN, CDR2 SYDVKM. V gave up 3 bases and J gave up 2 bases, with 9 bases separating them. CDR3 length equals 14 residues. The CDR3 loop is CASSFGQHTDTQYF. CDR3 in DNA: TGTGCCAGCAGTTTCGGACAGCACACAGATACGCAGTATTTT.

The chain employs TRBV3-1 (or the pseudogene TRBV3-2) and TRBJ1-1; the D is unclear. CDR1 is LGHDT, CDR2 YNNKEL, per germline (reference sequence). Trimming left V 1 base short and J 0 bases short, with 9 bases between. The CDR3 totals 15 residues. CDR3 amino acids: CASSQGRYMNTEAFF. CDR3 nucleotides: TGTGCCAGCAGCCAAGGGAGGTACATGAACACTGAAGCTTTCTTT.

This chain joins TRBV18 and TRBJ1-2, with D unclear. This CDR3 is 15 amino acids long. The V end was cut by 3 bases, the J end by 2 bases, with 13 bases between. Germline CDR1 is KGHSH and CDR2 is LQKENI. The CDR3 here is CASSPGLQRNYGYTF. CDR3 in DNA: TGTGCCAGCTCACCGGGTCTACAGCGAAACTATGGCTACACCTTC.

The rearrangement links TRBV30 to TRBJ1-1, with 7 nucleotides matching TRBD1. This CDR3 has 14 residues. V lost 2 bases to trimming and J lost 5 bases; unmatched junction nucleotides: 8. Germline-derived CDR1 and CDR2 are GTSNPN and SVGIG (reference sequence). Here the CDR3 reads CAWSYGTVGTEAFF. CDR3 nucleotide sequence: TGTGCCTGGAGTTATGGGACAGTGGGTACTGAAGCTTTCTTT.

CDR3 amino acids: CASSLVTSFTDTQYF. Here the CDR3 DNA reads TGTGCCAGCAGCTTAGTGACTAGCTTCACAGATACGCAGTATTTT. The rearrangement links TRBV11-2 to TRBJ2-3; 7 bases fit TRBD2. The J segment lost 2 bases and the V segment lost 1 base, leaving 3 bases of the junction unmatched. The CDR3 sequence is 15 residues long. Per the germline V gene, CDR1 is SGHAT and CDR2 is FQNNGV.

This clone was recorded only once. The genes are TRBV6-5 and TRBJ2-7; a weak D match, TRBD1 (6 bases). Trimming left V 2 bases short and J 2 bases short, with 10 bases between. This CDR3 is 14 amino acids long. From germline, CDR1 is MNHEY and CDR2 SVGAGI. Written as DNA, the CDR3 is TGTGCCAGCAGTTACCAGGGGAGTGCCTACGAGCAGTACTTC. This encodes CASSYQGSAYEQYF.